This TCR beta chain was found in a study of technical replicates of blood from a few donors. Measured with immunoSEQ multiplex PCR; TCRdb has only the in-frame clones, and not every one. The table lists about 98,000 clones, approximately 94% of them singletons, with about 0.23% in the top ten. This clone was recorded once. The sequence came from a human donor in good health. The sequencing input was T cells isolated from PBMCs.

This CDR3 reads CASSSIGSEGLNEKLFF. CDR3 coding DNA: TGTGCCAGCAGCTCTATCGGGAGTGAAGGGCTAAATGAAAAACTGTTTTTT. The chain uses TRBV7-9 and TRBJ1-4; D is uncertain. The CDR3 is made up of 17 amino acids. Germline V gene lookup returns CDR1 SEHNR and CDR2 FQNEAQ (reference sequence). Between the trimmed V and J ends, which lost 4 bases and 5 bases, there was a span of 20 bases.